This is a list of T cell receptor beta chains from one sample in a study of identical twins. MiXCR, run by TCRdb on the 5' RACE reads, gives a single entry per CDR3 protein. The table lists 240,000 or so distinct CDR3 sequences, 10% of them singletons. Sequences were obtained from memory T cells sorted from blood. The receptors derive from a man aged 50 to 60 in good health. The CDR3 runs from the conserved cysteine through the conserved F or W. Each record gives: J gene, V gene, D gene, clone size, CDR3 protein, CDR3 DNA. The D gene is left open where the match is weak. Clone size is shown for a subset of rows, as once, few, many or a class of expanded clone.

J: TRBJ2-1
V: TRBV9
D: .
size: few
CDR3: CASSVATHTYNEQFF
DNA: TGTGCCAGCAGCGTAGCCACACATACCTACAATGAGCAGTTCTTC

J: TRBJ2-4
V: TRBV3-1
D: .
size: few
CDR3: CASSQYSIQYF
DNA: TGTGCCAGCAGCCAATACAGCATTCAGTACTTC

J: TRBJ1-1
V: TRBV7-6
D: .
size: few
CDR3: CASSSLREMNTEAFF
DNA: TGTGCCAGCAGCTCCCTAAGAGAGATGAACACTGAAGCTTTCTTT

J: TRBJ1-2
V: TRBV3-1
D: TRBD1
size: many
CDR3: CASSPTRTGDYGYTF
DNA: TGTGCCAGCAGCCCAACCCGGACAGGGGACTATGGCTACACCTTC

J: TRBJ2-7
V: TRBV29-1
D: .
size: .
CDR3: CSVGSWGNEQYF
DNA: TGCAGCGTTGGAAGTTGGGGGAACGAGCAGTACTTC

J: TRBJ2-3
V: TRBV20-1
D: .
size: .
CDR3: CSAMVGGTDTQYF
DNA: TGCAGTGCTATGGTCGGGGGCACAGATACGCAGTATTTT

J: TRBJ2-7
V: TRBV24-1
D: .
size: .
CDR3: CATSDDYREQYF
DNA: TGTGCCACCAGTGATGACTACCGCGAGCAGTACTTC

J: TRBJ2-3
V: TRBV7-6
D: .
size: .
CDR3: CASSETSGSTDTQYF
DNA: TGTGCCAGCAGCGAAACCTCCGGGAGCACAGATACGCAGTATTTT

J: TRBJ2-7
V: TRBV7-2
D: .
size: few
CDR3: CASSLVRSSYEQYF
DNA: TGTGCCAGCAGCTTAGTCAGGTCGTCCTACGAGCAGTACTTC

J: TRBJ1-6
V: TRBV3-1
D: .
size: .
CDR3: CASSQEGGPLHF
DNA: TGTGCCAGCAGCCAAGAAGGGGGACCCCTCCACTTT

J: TRBJ2-1
V: TRBV5-6
D: .
size: few
CDR3: CASSPTWVSYNEQFF
DNA: TGTGCCAGCAGCCCCACCTGGGTCTCCTACAATGAGCAGTTCTTC

J: TRBJ2-5
V: TRBV5-1
D: .
size: .
CDR3: CASSLPSGETQYF
DNA: TGCGCCAGCAGCTTGCCCTCTGGTGAGACCCAGTACTTC

J: TRBJ2-3
V: TRBV20-1
D: .
size: many
CDR3: CSAPAGSTDTQYF
DNA: TGCAGTGCTCCCGCGGGAAGCACAGATACGCAGTATTTT

J: TRBJ2-1
V: TRBV6-1
D: .
size: few
CDR3: CASRWGSYNEQFF
DNA: TGTGCCAGCAGGTGGGGGTCATACAATGAGCAGTTCTTC

J: TRBJ2-5
V: TRBV3-1
D: TRBD2
size: few
CDR3: CASSQLRGETQYF
DNA: TGTGCCAGCAGCCAATTGCGGGGGGAGACCCAGTACTTC

J: TRBJ2-7
V: TRBV7-2
D: .
size: few
CDR3: CASSFYQLGSYEQYF
DNA: TGTGCCAGCAGCTTCTATCAACTAGGAAGCTACGAGCAGTACTTC

J: TRBJ2-3
V: TRBV2
D: TRBD2
size: many
CDR3: CASSEASRGYTDTQYF
DNA: TGTGCCAGCAGTGAAGCTTCGCGGGGGTACACAGATACGCAGTATTTT

J: TRBJ1-6
V: TRBV7-2
D: TRBD1
size: many
CDR3: CASTWTGRNSPLHF
DNA: TGTGCCAGCACCTGGACAGGGCGGAATTCACCCCTCCACTTT

J: TRBJ1-2
V: TRBV28
D: .
size: few
CDR3: CASSPTAYGYTF
DNA: TGTGCCAGCAGTCCGACAGCCTATGGCTACACCTTC

J: TRBJ2-1
V: TRBV7-8
D: TRBD2
size: many
CDR3: CASSLEGYGGDAEQFF
DNA: TGTGCCAGCAGCTTAGAAGGTTACGGGGGGGACGCCGAGCAGTTCTTC

J: TRBJ1-1
V: TRBV18
D: TRBD1
size: many
CDR3: CASSRTGGTLNTEAFF
DNA: TGTGCCAGCTCTCGGACAGGGGGCACATTGAACACTGAAGCTTTCTTT

J: TRBJ2-2
V: TRBV5-6
D: TRBD1
size: .
CDR3: CASSFEQGADGELFF
DNA: TGTGCCAGCAGCTTCGAACAGGGGGCGGACGGGGAGCTGTTTTTT

J: TRBJ2-7
V: TRBV7-2
D: .
size: .
CDR3: CASSLDGVDSYF
DNA: TGTGCCAGCAGCTTAGACGGGGTCGATTCGTACTTC

J: TRBJ2-2
V: TRBV20-1
D: .
size: few
CDR3: CSARGLNTGELFF
DNA: TGCAGTGCTAGGGGACTTAACACCGGGGAGCTGTTTTTT

J: TRBJ2-1
V: TRBV20-1
D: TRBD2
size: few
CDR3: CSARGSGSGSLRSGNEQFF
DNA: TGCAGTGCTAGGGGGTCCGGTAGCGGGAGTCTTAGATCGGGGAATGAGCAGTTCTTC

J: TRBJ2-1
V: TRBV9
D: TRBD2
size: .
CDR3: CASSVVAGGVSYNEQFF
DNA: TGTGCCAGCAGCGTAGTTGCGGGAGGGGTCTCCTACAATGAGCAGTTCTTC

J: TRBJ2-3
V: TRBV20-1
D: TRBD2
size: .
CDR3: CSAREASGRYTQYF
DNA: TGCAGTGCTAGAGAAGCTAGCGGGAGGTATACGCAGTATTTT

J: TRBJ2-1
V: TRBV28
D: TRBD2
size: many
CDR3: CASSRTSGGLYNEQFF
DNA: TGTGCCAGCAGCCGGACTAGCGGGGGCCTATACAATGAGCAGTTCTTC

J: TRBJ1-6
V: TRBV7-8
D: .
size: .
CDR3: CASSSNTFLPLHF
DNA: TGTGCCAGCAGCTCGAACACCTTTTTACCCCTCCACTTT

J: TRBJ2-4
V: TRBV5-6
D: TRBD2
size: many
CDR3: CASRTASGRANIQYF
DNA: TGTGCCAGCAGAACAGCTAGCGGGAGGGCAAACATTCAGTACTTC

J: TRBJ2-7
V: TRBV3-1
D: .
size: few
CDR3: CASSRSAYGGDTYEQYF
DNA: TGTGCCAGCAGCCGAAGCGCGTATGGAGGCGATACTTACGAGCAGTACTTC

J: TRBJ1-4
V: TRBV5-6
D: .
size: .
CDR3: CASSPQWSEKLFF
DNA: TGTGCCAGCAGCCCCCAATGGAGTGAAAAACTGTTTTTT

J: TRBJ2-1
V: TRBV20-1
D: .
size: many
CDR3: CSARGPSAEQFF
DNA: TGCAGTGCTAGAGGACCTAGCGCTGAGCAGTTCTTC

J: TRBJ2-1
V: TRBV6-2/TRBV6-3
D: TRBD2
size: .
CDR3: CASSYSAGVLENEQFF
DNA: TGTGCCAGCAGTTATTCAGCGGGAGTCCTCGAAAATGAGCAGTTCTTC

J: TRBJ1-1
V: TRBV6-1
D: TRBD1
size: many
CDR3: CASRIGTGGTEAFF
DNA: TGTGCCAGCAGGATAGGGACAGGGGGGACTGAAGCTTTCTTT

J: TRBJ2-5
V: TRBV27
D: .
size: many
CDR3: CASSRGGIGETQYF
DNA: TGTGCCAGCAGTCGGGGCGGGATTGGAGAGACCCAGTACTTC

J: TRBJ2-1
V: TRBV2
D: TRBD2
size: .
CDR3: CASSERGGSYNEQFF
DNA: TGTGCCAGCAGTGAACGCGGGGGCTCCTACAATGAGCAGTTCTTC

J: TRBJ2-5
V: TRBV4-2
D: .
size: .
CDR3: CASSQETGGETQYF
DNA: TGTGCCAGCAGCCAAGAAACAGGAGGCGAGACCCAGTACTTC

J: TRBJ2-5
V: TRBV5-6
D: TRBD1
size: many
CDR3: CASSFYDRGLGETQYF
DNA: TGTGCCAGCAGCTTCTATGACAGGGGCCTAGGAGAGACCCAGTACTTC

J: TRBJ1-6
V: TRBV20-1
D: TRBD1
size: .
CDR3: CSARDWGQGNSPLHF
DNA: TGCAGTGCTAGAGATTGGGGACAGGGAAATTCACCCCTCCACTTT

J: TRBJ2-1
V: TRBV9
D: .
size: .
CDR3: CASSVGFREEQFF
DNA: TGTGCCAGCAGCGTAGGGTTTCGTGAGGAGCAGTTCTTC

J: TRBJ1-1
V: TRBV20-1
D: TRBD1
size: few
CDR3: CSARRQGGNTEAFF
DNA: TGCAGTGCTAGGAGACAGGGCGGGAACACTGAAGCTTTCTTT

J: TRBJ2-1
V: TRBV29-1
D: TRBD2
size: many
CDR3: CSAGTSGFYNEQFF
DNA: TGCAGCGCTGGGACTAGCGGGTTCTACAATGAGCAGTTCTTC

J: TRBJ1-1
V: TRBV15
D: TRBD1
size: few
CDR3: CATSSDRATEAFF
DNA: TGTGCCACCAGCAGCGACAGGGCCACTGAAGCTTTCTTT

J: TRBJ2-1
V: TRBV20-1
D: .
size: few
CDR3: CSAMIQGDEQFF
DNA: TGCAGTGCCATGATACAGGGTGATGAGCAGTTCTTC

J: TRBJ1-2
V: TRBV3-1
D: .
size: few
CDR3: CASSQVIGVYGYTF
DNA: TGTGCCAGCAGCCAAGTGATAGGGGTCTATGGCTACACCTTC

J: TRBJ2-7
V: TRBV6-2/TRBV6-3
D: .
size: few
CDR3: CASSPPGVEQYF
DNA: TGTGCCAGCAGCCCACCGGGGGTCGAGCAGTACTTC

J: TRBJ2-3
V: TRBV7-9
D: TRBD2
size: many
CDR3: CASSPWTSGGADTQYF
DNA: TGTGCCAGCAGCCCGTGGACTAGCGGGGGGGCAGATACGCAGTATTTT

J: TRBJ2-3
V: TRBV12-3/TRBV12-4
D: TRBD2
size: many
CDR3: CASSRTSGVDTQYF
DNA: TGTGCCAGCAGTCGGACTAGCGGGGTTGATACGCAGTATTTT

J: TRBJ2-1
V: TRBV27
D: TRBD2
size: many
CDR3: CASSLEAGGVYEQFF
DNA: TGTGCCAGCAGTTTAGAGGCGGGGGGTGTGTATGAGCAGTTCTTC

J: TRBJ2-2
V: TRBV4-3
D: .
size: many
CDR3: CASSQAGTSPPGELFF
DNA: TGCGCCAGCAGCCAAGCCGGGACCTCACCCCCCGGGGAGCTGTTTTTT

J: TRBJ2-5
V: TRBV20-1
D: .
size: many
CDR3: CSARGDLRAQYF
DNA: TGCAGTGCTAGGGGGGACCTCAGGGCCCAGTACTTC